The clone carrying this T cell receptor beta chain was seen a handful of times. This sample's time point: after neoadjuvant nivolumab, at surgical resection. Trimming pared 4 bases from V and 6 bases from J, leaving 4 bases between. Per germline, CDR1 SGDLS and CDR2 YYNGEE. The CDR3 contains 11 residues. Data came from immunoSEQ multiplex PCR; TCRdb stores just in-frame clones and leaves some out. This sample has roughly 25,000 clones; 25% to 30% occur once, and the top ten carry about 15%. The data were obtained in a study of neoadjuvant anti-PD-1 for oral cavity cancer. This chain connects TRBV9 to TRBJ2-2; unclear D gene. The specimen was tumor tissue, collected after nivolumab (anti-PD-1) treatment. The receptor comes from a person between 40 and 85 years old with oral cavity squamous cell carcinoma. Here the CDR3 DNA reads TGTGCCAGCAGCCTGGCCGGGGAGCTGTTTTTT. Residues: CASSLAGELFF.